The rows below give T cell receptor beta chains drawn from one sample of a study of T cell responses to AZD1222 COVID-19 vaccine. Here immunoSEQ multiplex PCR was the method, and the copy in TCRdb shows in-frame clones only, minus some. The sample lists some 80,000 clones, 90% to 95% occurring once. The material sequenced was peripheral blood, taken on day 0 of AZD1222 vaccination. These receptor sequences come from an adult in good health. Both conserved end residues are part of each CDR3. The order of the fields is J gene, clone size, D gene, V gene, CDR3 DNA, CDR3 protein. D genes are given only for firm matches. Clone size appears in some rows only: once, few, many, or a class for an expanded clone.

J gene: TRBJ2-2; clone size: few; D gene: -; V gene: TRBV7-5; CDR3 DNA: TGTGCCAGAAGCTTAGGCGCCGGGGAGCTGTTTTTT; CDR3 protein: CARSLGAGELFF
J gene: TRBJ1-6; clone size: -; D gene: -; V gene: TRBV14; CDR3 DNA: TGTGCCAGCAGCCAAGATCTGGGCAGGGTCAGTTCACCCCTCCACTTT; CDR3 protein: CASSQDLGRVSSPLHF
J gene: TRBJ2-2; clone size: -; D gene: -; V gene: TRBV6-6; CDR3 DNA: TGTGCCAGCAGTTACTCGCAGGCTGGCGGGGAGCTGTTTTTT; CDR3 protein: CASSYSQAGGELFF
J gene: TRBJ2-1; clone size: -; D gene: -; V gene: TRBV19; CDR3 DNA: TGTGCCAGTAAGACTGAGCAGTTCTTC; CDR3 protein: CASKTEQFF
J gene: TRBJ1-5; clone size: once; D gene: -; V gene: TRBV18; CDR3 DNA: TGTGCCAGCTCCCGCGACAGCAATCAGCCCCAGCATTTT; CDR3 protein: CASSRDSNQPQHF
J gene: TRBJ2-7; clone size: -; D gene: -; V gene: TRBV5-1; CDR3 DNA: TGCGCCAGCAGCTTGCTGGGCCAGGACATCTACGAGCAGTACTTC; CDR3 protein: CASSLLGQDIYEQYF
J gene: TRBJ2-7; clone size: -; D gene: TRBD1; V gene: TRBV7-9; CDR3 DNA: TGTGCCAGCAGCCGGACAGGGACCGCCTACGAGCAGTACTTC; CDR3 protein: CASSRTGTAYEQYF
J gene: TRBJ2-2; clone size: -; D gene: -; V gene: TRBV28; CDR3 DNA: TGTGCCAGCATTTTTCCCGGGGCCGGGGAGCTGTTTTTT; CDR3 protein: CASIFPGAGELFF
J gene: TRBJ2-7; clone size: once; D gene: -; V gene: TRBV10-3; CDR3 DNA: TGTGCCATCACTCCAGATCTACTTACTACCTACGAGCAGTACTTC; CDR3 protein: CAITPDLLTTYEQYF
J gene: TRBJ1-2; clone size: -; D gene: TRBD1; V gene: TRBV10-3; CDR3 DNA: TGTGCCATCAACCCGACAGGGCAGAACTATGGCTACACCTTC; CDR3 protein: CAINPTGQNYGYTF
J gene: TRBJ2-3; clone size: -; D gene: TRBD2; V gene: TRBV30; CDR3 DNA: TGTGCCTGGAGCCCGGGGGGGCCCGGGGCAGATACGCAGTATTTT; CDR3 protein: CAWSPGGPGADTQYF
J gene: TRBJ1-5; clone size: -; D gene: -; V gene: TRBV12-3/TRBV12-4; CDR3 DNA: TGTGCCAGCAGTTTATTTGGAGAGGGCCAGCATTTT; CDR3 protein: CASSLFGEGQHF
J gene: TRBJ2-5; clone size: -; D gene: TRBD2; V gene: TRBV3-1/TRBV3-2; CDR3 DNA: TGTGCCAGCAGCCAATGGCGGGGGTTCCAAGAGACCCAGTACTTC; CDR3 protein: CASSQWRGFQETQYF
J gene: TRBJ1-3; clone size: once; D gene: -; V gene: TRBV7-8; CDR3 DNA: TGTGCCAGCAGCTTAGTTACCAGGATAGGAAACACCATATATTTT; CDR3 protein: CASSLVTRIGNTIYF
J gene: TRBJ1-2; clone size: -; D gene: TRBD1; V gene: TRBV7-8; CDR3 DNA: TGTGCCAGCAGCCGTCGGACAGGGAGGGGCTACACCTTC; CDR3 protein: CASSRRTGRGYTF
J gene: TRBJ2-6; clone size: few; D gene: -; V gene: TRBV5-1; CDR3 DNA: TGCGCCAGCAGCTTGGCCGGGGGGCCGTCTGGGGCCAACGTCCTGACTTTC; CDR3 protein: CASSLAGGPSGANVLTF
J gene: TRBJ2-3; clone size: -; D gene: -; V gene: TRBV19; CDR3 DNA: TGTGCCAGTAGTATGTGGACGAGAAGCACAGATACGCAGTATTTT; CDR3 protein: CASSMWTRSTDTQYF
J gene: TRBJ2-2; clone size: -; D gene: -; V gene: TRBV7-8; CDR3 DNA: TGTGCCAGCAGCTTAAGGTCGATGGGGGGGAACACCGGGGAGCTGTTTTTT; CDR3 protein: CASSLRSMGGNTGELFF
J gene: TRBJ2-2; clone size: -; D gene: TRBD2; V gene: TRBV29-1; CDR3 DNA: TGCAGCGTTGTAAAGACGGGACTAGAAAACACCGGGGAGCTGTTTTTT; CDR3 protein: CSVVKTGLENTGELFF
J gene: TRBJ1-6; clone size: -; D gene: TRBD1; V gene: TRBV6-1; CDR3 DNA: TGTGCCAGCAGTGCCCGAGTAAGGACAGGGGTTAACGGGATTTCACCCCTCCACTTT; CDR3 protein: CASSARVRTGVNGISPLHF
J gene: TRBJ1-1; clone size: once; D gene: -; V gene: TRBV28; CDR3 DNA: TGTGCCAGCGGCCACAGGAACACTGAAGCTTTCTTT; CDR3 protein: CASGHRNTEAFF
J gene: TRBJ2-2; clone size: -; D gene: -; V gene: TRBV9; CDR3 DNA: TGTGCCAGCAGCGTAGTAGGGGCCGGGGAGCTGTTTTTT; CDR3 protein: CASSVVGAGELFF
J gene: TRBJ2-3; clone size: -; D gene: -; V gene: TRBV3-1/TRBV3-2; CDR3 DNA: TGTGCCAGCAGCCGACATCTTGGTGGAGGAAGCGGAGGCACAGATACGCAGTATTTT; CDR3 protein: CASSRHLGGGSGGTDTQYF
J gene: TRBJ2-7; clone size: -; D gene: -; V gene: TRBV13; CDR3 DNA: TGTGCCAGCAGCCGGGGGAGGGGGAGCTCCTACGAGCAGTACTTC; CDR3 protein: CASSRGRGSSYEQYF
J gene: TRBJ2-1; clone size: -; D gene: -; V gene: TRBV18; CDR3 DNA: TGTGCCAGCTCACCACCGGAGGGGGGAAGGCAGTTCTTC; CDR3 protein: CASSPPEGGRQFF
J gene: TRBJ2-2; clone size: -; D gene: TRBD2; V gene: TRBV7-2; CDR3 DNA: TGTGCCAGCAGCTGGGAGGGGACCGGGGAGCTGTTTTTT; CDR3 protein: CASSWEGTGELFF
J gene: TRBJ1-3; clone size: -; D gene: -; V gene: TRBV19; CDR3 DNA: TGTGCCAGTACCCTTGAGTGGAGGGGGAACACCATATATTTT; CDR3 protein: CASTLEWRGNTIYF
J gene: TRBJ2-7; clone size: -; D gene: TRBD1; V gene: TRBV5-1; CDR3 DNA: TGCGCCAGCAGCGATCCACCGGGACAGGGAATTTCCTACGAGCAGTACTTC; CDR3 protein: CASSDPPGQGISYEQYF
J gene: TRBJ1-3; clone size: -; D gene: -; V gene: TRBV7-6; CDR3 DNA: TGTGCCAGCAGCTTAGCACCTGGGGGAGTTGGAAACACCATATATTTT; CDR3 protein: CASSLAPGGVGNTIYF
J gene: TRBJ2-2; clone size: -; D gene: -; V gene: TRBV28; CDR3 DNA: TGTGCCAGCGGACTGAACACCGGGGAGCTGTTTTTT; CDR3 protein: CASGLNTGELFF
J gene: TRBJ2-2; clone size: -; D gene: TRBD1; V gene: TRBV9; CDR3 DNA: TGTGCCAGCAGCGCCCGACAGGGAAGCGGGGAGCTGTTTTTT; CDR3 protein: CASSARQGSGELFF
J gene: TRBJ1-4; clone size: -; D gene: -; V gene: TRBV3-1/TRBV3-2; CDR3 DNA: TGTGCCAGCAGCCAAGATCAAGAGGGATCTAATGAAAAACTGTTTTTT; CDR3 protein: CASSQDQEGSNEKLFF
J gene: TRBJ1-5; clone size: -; D gene: TRBD1; V gene: TRBV2; CDR3 DNA: TGTGCCAGCAGTGGGCGGGACAGGGGATCCCAGCATTTT; CDR3 protein: CASSGRDRGSQHF
J gene: TRBJ1-2; clone size: -; D gene: TRBD1; V gene: TRBV29-1; CDR3 DNA: TGCAGCGCCGGGACAGGGGAAACCTATGGCTACACCTTC; CDR3 protein: CSAGTGETYGYTF
J gene: TRBJ1-1; clone size: -; D gene: -; V gene: TRBV7-9; CDR3 DNA: TGTGCCAGCAGCCCCTGGGGGGAGAGGAACACTGAAGCTTTCTTT; CDR3 protein: CASSPWGERNTEAFF
J gene: TRBJ1-1; clone size: -; D gene: -; V gene: TRBV19; CDR3 DNA: TGTGCCAGTAGTATAGGCCCTGGACAAGCGAACACTGAAGCTTTCTTT; CDR3 protein: CASSIGPGQANTEAFF
J gene: TRBJ2-2; clone size: -; D gene: TRBD1; V gene: TRBV5-8; CDR3 DNA: TGTGCCAGGACCGGGACAGGGGCCACCGGGGAGCTGTTTTTT; CDR3 protein: CARTGTGATGELFF